Sequencing of this TCR beta chain was carried out in a study of tumor-infiltrating lymphocytes in primary liver carcinoma. For the study at large: Tumor stage was T1-T3 N0M0, and tumor size was roughly 4 to 11 cm across.

The authors made TCR beta cDNA from roughly 480 ng total RNA with a constant-region primer. Slightly modified ARM-PCR, run as three nested multiplex PCR rounds, produced the TCR beta libraries. In the first two PCR rounds, TRBV1-TRBV30 forward primers were paired with a C-beta reverse primer, and each round lasted 10 cycles. TCRdb used MiXCR to reprocess the multiplex PCR reads, holding one entry per CDR3 protein. This repertoire shows some 320,000 distinct CDR3 sequences, about 60% found once; its top ten account for around 9.5%. The CDR3 has 14 residues. Germline CDR1 and CDR2: SGHRS and YFSETQ. Notes on this clonotype: Relative to the germline gene, one junction end is altered; a read error may explain this.

Blood RNA was derived from unsorted whole blood, and germline DNA was extracted too. V usage is TRBV5-1 and J usage is TRBJ2-7, with unresolved D. Sequencing was performed on peripheral blood. This receptor was taken from a man aged 35 to 55 with primary liver carcinoma and hepatitis B virus infection. CDR3 nucleotide sequence: TGTGCCAGCAGCTTGGCCCCCGGCTACTACGAGCAGTACTTC. It encodes CASSLAPGYYEQYF.